The rows below give T cell receptor beta chains drawn from one sample of a study of T-cell reconstitution after alpha-beta-depleted transplantation in children. TCRdb re-called the PCR reads through MiXCR, storing one row per CDR3 protein. The sample contains 550,000 to 800,000 distinct CDR3 sequences, around 13% of which appear only once. Sequenced material: PBMCs, taken before TCRalphabeta/CD19-depleted stem cell transplant. These receptors were collected from a girl under 10 years old with congenital amegakaryocytic thrombocytopenia, due to receive a stem cell transplant. Each CDR3 is given with its conserved first and last residue. The D gene is left open where the match is weak. Where a row states a size, it is once, few, many or the class of an expanded clone; other rows omit it.

clone_size | j_call | v_call | d_call | cdr3_nt | cdr3_aa
. | TRBJ1-1 | TRBV18 | TRBD1 | TGTGCCAGCTCACCACAAACAGGGGAAGACACTGAAGCTTTCTTT | CASSPQTGEDTEAFF
many | TRBJ2-3 | TRBV29-1 | . | TGCAGCGTTGAAGACCGGCAGGCGCAGTATTTT | CSVEDRQAQYF
few | TRBJ2-4 | TRBV3-1 | TRBD2 | TGTGCCAGCAGTCACCCCGGGACTAGCGGGAGTATGACACACAAAAACATTCAGTACTTC | CASSHPGTSGSMTHKNIQYF
. | TRBJ1-3 | TRBV7-9 | TRBD1 | TGTGCCAGCAGCTACAAGGGGGCGACTGGAAACACCATATATTTT | CASSYKGATGNTIYF
many | TRBJ2-3 | TRBV29-1 | . | TGCAGCGTTGAAGGGGTTTGGGGCCAGGGCTCTACTTATACGCAGTATTTT | CSVEGVWGQGSTYTQYF
. | TRBJ2-3 | TRBV5-1 | TRBD2 | TGCGCCAGCAGCCTGGGACTAGCGGCCTCAGGGACAGATACGCAGTATTTT | CASSLGLAASGTDTQYF
many | TRBJ2-1 | TRBV2 | TRBD2 | TGTGCCAGGATTCGACTAGCGGAGGGAAATGAGCAGTTCTTC | CARIRLAEGNEQFF
few | TRBJ1-5 | TRBV20-1 | . | TGCAGTGCTGGTAGGAGGGACCAGCCCCAGCATTTT | CSAGRRDQPQHF
many | TRBJ2-7 | TRBV29-1 | . | TGCAGCGTTGAAGATTCGTCTAGTAACGAGCAGTACTTC | CSVEDSSSNEQYF
. | TRBJ1-5 | TRBV30 | . | TGTGCCTGGAGTTCTCTCAGGTATCAGCCCCAGCATTTT | CAWSSLRYQPQHF
. | TRBJ2-1 | TRBV7-9 | TRBD2 | TGTGCCAGCAGCCCCGGGACTAGCGGGTCCCCCTACAATGAGCAGTTCTTC | CASSPGTSGSPYNEQFF
few | TRBJ2-3 | TRBV20-1 | . | TGCAGTGCTAGACGGACCCTTAGCACAGATACGCAGTATTTT | CSARRTLSTDTQYF
many | TRBJ2-6 | TRBV10-3 | . | TGTGCCATCATGGCACCTGGGGCCAACGTCCTGACTTTC | CAIMAPGANVLTF
. | TRBJ1-2 | TRBV14 | . | TGTGCCAGCAGCCAAGGAGCCGGGTTGGGGTCCTACACCTTC | CASSQGAGLGSYTF
many | TRBJ2-1 | TRBV20-1 | . | TGCAGTGCTGACCGGAGCTCCTACAATGAGCAGTTCTTC | CSADRSSYNEQFF
many | TRBJ2-1 | TRBV5-6 | TRBD2 | TGTGCCAGCAGCCCTGACACTAGCGGGAGAAACAATGAGCAGTTCTTC | CASSPDTSGRNNEQFF
. | TRBJ2-5 | TRBV12-5 | . | TGTGCTAGTGGCCCCACAGGCCCCGGGTCGGGCCAGTACTTC | CASGPTGPGSGQYF
few | TRBJ2-1 | TRBV7-9 | TRBD2 | TGTGCCAGCAGCTTAGTTGGGACTAGCGGGACTCAGCAGTTCTTC | CASSLVGTSGTQQFF
few | TRBJ2-1 | TRBV20-1 | TRBD2 | TGCAGTGCTAGACCGCGGACTAGCGGGATCTATGAGCAGTTCTTC | CSARPRTSGIYEQFF
few | TRBJ1-6 | TRBV27 | TRBD1 | TGTGCCAGCAGTCCGGGACAGGGGGCGAAATCACCCCTCCACTTT | CASSPGQGAKSPLHF